The 18 T cell receptor beta chains presented below share a single source sample, sequenced in a study of cytomegalovirus exposure and HLA in healthy donors. The PCR employed 60 Vbeta primers together with 13 Jbeta primers. Using immunoSEQ multiplex PCR, the repertoire was profiled, and TCRdb retains in-frame clones only, with some absent. The sample records 200,000 to 250,000 clones, 55% to 75% being singletons. The specimen was PBMCs. The receptors stem from a man aged 40-49 years in good health and CMV-seropositive.

This clone appeared a single time. The chain joins TRBV5-4 to TRBJ1-4; tentative D call: TRBD1 (6 bases). The CDR3 loop spans 14 amino acids. V was trimmed by 4 bases and J by 4 bases, leaving 11 bases between them. Germline V gene lookup returns CDR1 SGHNT and CDR2 YYREEE (reference sequence). The CDR3 region has the DNA TGTGCCAGCAGCCACGACAGGATTAATGAAAAACTGTTTTTT. Translation gives CASSHDRINEKLFF.

This clone showed up just a few times. V is TRBV28 and J is TRBJ2-7; 9 bases match TRBD2. Germline V gives CDR1 MDHEN, CDR2 SYDVKM. CDR3 length: 14 residues. J lost 3 bases, V lost 6 bases, and 6 bases had no gene match. The CDR3 coding sequence is TGTGCCAGCAGCTTAGCGGGGGAGGGCTACGAGCAGTACTTC. Amino acid sequence: CASSLAGEGYEQYF.

The V gene is TRBV7-9, the J gene TRBJ1-2, with 7 bases lining up with TRBD1. The V gene end was trimmed by 4 bases and the J gene end by 8 bases; junction bases not matched to a gene: 16. Germline-derived CDR1 and CDR2 are SEHNR and FQNEAQ (reference sequence). The CDR3 extends over 16 amino acids. CDR3 DNA: TGTGCCAGCAGCTCCCTAGGAGACAGGGCTTGGTGGGGCTACACCTTC. Its protein is CASSSLGDRAWWGYTF.

In its sample, this clone was seen a few times. The chain couples TRBV5-1 to TRBJ1-1; no firm D call. Germline CDR1 SGHRS, CDR2 YFSETQ. The CDR3 sequence is 13 residues long. V lost 0 bases to trimming and J lost 8 bases, with 11 bases between them. The CDR3 coding sequence is TGCGCCAGCAGCTTGGAACCGGTATCCGAAGCTTTCTTT. Its protein is CASSLEPVSEAFF.

V gene TRBV2 combines with J gene TRBJ1-2; D gene unclear. Trimming removed 1 base from V and 0 bases from J, with 9 bases in between. Per germline, CDR1 SNHLY and CDR2 FYNNEI. This CDR3 region has 15 residues. The CDR3 loop is CASSEGTLANYGYTF. CDR3 coding DNA: TGTGCCAGCAGTGAAGGGACTCTAGCTAACTATGGCTACACCTTC. Full variable domain (missing parts from reference TRBV2 and TRBJ1-2): EPEVTQTPSHQVTQMGQEVILRCVPISNHLYFYWYRQILGQKVEFLVSFYNNEISEKSEIFDDQFSVERPDGSNFTLKIRSTKLEDSAMYFCASSEGTLANYGYTFGSGTRLTVV.

This clone turned up a few times. The rearrangement links TRBV7-2 to TRBJ2-3; D remains unclear. Trimming removed 5 bases at V and 1 base at J, with 13 bases between. The CDR3 is made up of 15 amino acids. Per germline, CDR1 SGHTA and CDR2 FQGNSA. CDR3 loop: CASSARRRGTDTQYF. For the CDR3, the DNA is TGTGCCAGCAGCGCTAGACGACGGGGCACAGATACGCAGTATTTT. The full variable domain, rest sourced from reference TRBV7-2 and TRBJ2-3, is GAGVSQSPSNKVTEKGKDVELRCDPISGHTALYWYRQSLGQGLEFLIYFQGNSAPDKSGLPSDRFSAERTGGSVSTLTIQRTQQEDSAVYLCASSARRRGTDTQYFGPGTRLTVL.

The chain carries TRBV11-2 and TRBJ1-4; D not resolved. The CDR3 extends over 14 amino acids. Trimming left V 3 bases short and J 4 bases short, with 9 bases between. Germline V lookup: CDR1 SGHAT, CDR2 FQNNGV. For the CDR3, the DNA is TGTGCCAGCAGCTTTACGAGGAGTAATGAAAAACTGTTTTTT. This encodes CASSFTRSNEKLFF. Full variable domain (outside the CDR3, taken from reference TRBV11-2 and TRBJ1-4): EAGVAQSPRYKIIEKRQSVAFWCNPISGHATLYWYQQILGQGPKLLIQFQNNGVVDDSQLPKDRFSAERLKGVDSTLKIQPAKLEDSAVYLCASSFTRSNEKLFFGSGTQLSVL.

This chain links TRBV2 with TRBJ1-6, with 9 positions matching TRBD1. After removal of 5 bases from V and 4 bases from J, the junction contained 3 bases not matched to a gene. The CDR3 covers 15 residues. Per germline, CDR1 SNHLY and CDR2 FYNNEI. CDR3 nucleotide sequence: TGTGCCAGCAGTCCGGGACAGGGTTATAATTCACCCCTCCACTTT. Protein sequence: CASSPGQGYNSPLHF.

The chain uses TRBV4-1 and TRBJ2-1; 8 positions agree with TRBD2. CDR1 and CDR2 from the germline V gene are MGHRA and YSYEKL. CDR3 length equals 16 residues. V lost 3 bases to trimming and J lost 7 bases; unmatched junction nucleotides: 11. The CDR3 sequence: CASSQAWLAGGNEQFF. CDR3 nucleotide sequence: TGCGCCAGCAGCCAGGCATGGCTAGCGGGTGGTAATGAGCAGTTCTTC.

The chain recombines TRBV6-5 with TRBJ2-7; 7 nucleotides line up with TRBD1. CDR1 and CDR2 from the germline V gene are MNHEY and SVGAGI. The trim removed 6 bases at V and 5 bases at J, leaving 13 bases unmatched. This CDR3 region has 15 residues. The CDR3 spells CASSLKRGPPHEQYF. CDR3 DNA sequence: TGTGCCAGCAGCCTTAAAAGGGGGCCTCCCCACGAGCAGTACTTC.

This chain links TRBV13 with TRBJ2-1, with TRBD2 matching 7 bases. CDR1 is PRHDT and CDR2 is FYEKMQ in the germline V gene (reference sequence). J gave up 4 bases and V 0 bases, and 9 bases lay outside the gene matches. The length of the CDR3 is 17 residues. The CDR3 reads CASSLGLGGGRYNEQFF. CDR3 bases: TGTGCCAGCAGCTTAGGGTTAGGCGGGGGACGTTACAATGAGCAGTTCTTC.

The chain couples TRBV9 to TRBJ2-7; D is perhaps TRBD2 (5 bases). Germline-derived CDR1 and CDR2 are SGDLS and YYNGEE. V was cut by 0 bases and J by 0 bases, with 16 bases left in between. The CDR3 is made up of 17 amino acids. The CDR3 reads CASSVEAVGRTSYEQYF. CDR3 nucleotides: TGTGCCAGCAGCGTAGAAGCGGTGGGCAGGACCTCCTACGAGCAGTACTTC.

This sequence joins TRBV4-1 and TRBJ2-3; 13 positions match TRBD2. Trimming removed 8 bases from V and 2 bases from J; junction bases left unmatched: 13. CDR3 length equals 18 residues. CDR1 is MGHRA and CDR2 is YSYEKL in the germline V gene. This CDR3 reads CASRSTSGGASVTDTQYF. As DNA, the CDR3 is TGCGCCAGCCGATCTACTAGCGGGGGGGCCTCAGTCACAGATACGCAGTATTTT.

The V gene is TRBV9, the J gene TRBJ2-6; 8 positions match TRBD1. Germline V lookup: CDR1 SGDLS, CDR2 YYNGEE. The V segment lost 4 bases and the J segment 1 base; nucleotides outside the gene matches: 16. The CDR3 consists of 20 residues. The CDR3 nucleotides read TGTGCCAGCAGCCTCCCAAGGGGCCAGGGGGCAGAATCTGGGGCCAACGTCCTGACTTTC. This sequence encodes CASSLPRGQGAESGANVLTF.

J is TRBJ2-7 and V is TRBV2; D may be TRBD1 (5 bases). Germline-derived CDR1 and CDR2 are SNHLY and FYNNEI. The CDR3 is 14 amino acids. V shed 7 bases and J shed 0 bases, with 13 bases lying between them. The CDR3 loop reads CASKSETVSYEQYF. The CDR3 region has the DNA TGTGCCAGCAAATCCGAGACAGTCTCCTACGAGCAGTACTTC.

This chain joins TRBV7-2 and TRBJ2-7, with TRBD2 identical over 12 bases. J was trimmed by 2 bases and V by 5 bases; bases with no gene match: 4. The V gene's germline CDR1 is SGHTA and CDR2 FQGNSA. CDR3 length: 15 amino acids. CDR3 nucleotide sequence: TGTGCCAGCAGCCTACTAGCGGGGGGACCCTACGAGCAGTACTTC. Translated, it gives CASSLLAGGPYEQYF. Combining the CDR3 with reference TRBV7-2 and TRBJ2-7 gives the whole variable domain GAGVSQSPSNKVTEKGKDVELRCDPISGHTALYWYRQSLGQGLEFLIYFQGNSAPDKSGLPSDRFSAERTGGSVSTLTIQRTQQEDSAVYLCASSLLAGGPYEQYFGPGTRLTVT.

The chain is built from TRBV29-1 and TRBJ2-2, with 10 bases aligning to TRBD1. With V trimmed by 6 bases and J by 6 bases, 4 bases remained unmatched. CDR3 size: 13 residues. The germline V gene encodes CDR1 SQVTM and CDR2 ANQGSEA. This chain's CDR3 is CSVIGTGAGELFF. CDR3 DNA: TGCAGCGTGATAGGGACAGGGGCCGGGGAGCTGTTTTTT.

The chain uses TRBV7-9 and TRBJ1-2; D gene unclear. V was trimmed by 0 bases and J by 4 bases, leaving 15 bases between them. CDR3 length: 16 amino acids. Germline CDR1 SEHNR, CDR2 FQNEAQ (reference sequence). The CDR3 region has the DNA TGTGCCAGCAGCTTAGCGTTCTTATGGCGGAGCTATGGCTACACCTTC. Its protein is CASSLAFLWRSYGYTF.